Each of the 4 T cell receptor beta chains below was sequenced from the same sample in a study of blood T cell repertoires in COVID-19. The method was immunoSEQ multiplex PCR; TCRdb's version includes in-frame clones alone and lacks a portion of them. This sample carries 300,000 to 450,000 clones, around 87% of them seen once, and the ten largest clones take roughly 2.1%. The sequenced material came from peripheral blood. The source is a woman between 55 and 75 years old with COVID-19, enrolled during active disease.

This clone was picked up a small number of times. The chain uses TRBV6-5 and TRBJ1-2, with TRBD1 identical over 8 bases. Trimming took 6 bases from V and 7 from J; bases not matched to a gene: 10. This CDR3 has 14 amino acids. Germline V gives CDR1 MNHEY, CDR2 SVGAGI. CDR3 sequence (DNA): TGTGCCAGCAGCCCCGACAGGGGAAGAGGTGGCTACACCTTC. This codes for CASSPDRGRGGYTF.

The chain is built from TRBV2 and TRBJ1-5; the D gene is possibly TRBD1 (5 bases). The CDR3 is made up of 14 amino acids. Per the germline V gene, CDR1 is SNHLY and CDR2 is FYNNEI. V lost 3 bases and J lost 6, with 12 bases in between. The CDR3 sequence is CASSDQGRAQPQHF. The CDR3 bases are TGTGCCAGCAGTGACCAGGGAAGGGCTCAGCCCCAGCATTTT.

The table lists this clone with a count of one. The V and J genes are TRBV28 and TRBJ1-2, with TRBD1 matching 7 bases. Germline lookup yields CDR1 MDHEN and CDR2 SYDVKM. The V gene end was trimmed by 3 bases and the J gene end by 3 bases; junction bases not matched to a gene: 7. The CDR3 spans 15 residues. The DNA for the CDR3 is TGTGCCAGCAGTTTTGAGAGGGGGCTCGACTATGGCTACACCTTC. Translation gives CASSFERGLDYGYTF.

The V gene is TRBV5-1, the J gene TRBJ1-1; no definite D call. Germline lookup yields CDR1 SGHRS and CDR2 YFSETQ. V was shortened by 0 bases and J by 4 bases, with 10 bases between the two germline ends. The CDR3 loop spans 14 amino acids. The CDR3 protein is CASSLDLGSTEAFF. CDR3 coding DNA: TGCGCCAGCAGCTTGGATCTGGGGAGCACTGAAGCTTTCTTT.